What follows describes a single T cell receptor beta chain. In its sample, this clonotype was seen a few times. Its antigen is still unknown. The input lacks base qualities; no much larger clone sits a single base away. Relative to germline, V is 0 bases shorter and J is 8 bases shorter, with 16 bases between their ends. The CDR3 contains 15 residues, cysteine and phenylalanine counted. Only the CDR3 portion is preserved as DNA: 45 bases, with reading frame beginning at the first base. CDR1 and CDR2 are read off the germline V gene (reference sequence) as DFQATT and SNEGSKA. This sample is drawn from a study of T cells after yellow fever vaccination (dated by TCRdb to the late 2010s). For the study in its entirety: The SMART-Seq v4 Ultra Low Input RNA kit was used to prepare libraries from fractions with low cell numbers. Bulk TCR alpha and beta repertoires were sequenced longitudinally to track T-cell clones before and after primary and booster YFV17D yellow fever vaccination. The cohort comprised two healthy male donors, one aged 18 to 30 and one aged 30 to 39 years. Blood samples were taken at several timepoints before and after primary and secondary immunization, and bulk PBMC replicates and cell subsets were isolated.

Interpreted using the paper, the treatment or condition label stands for: live attenuated yellow fever vaccine strain. PBMCs were isolated from peripheral blood using a standard Ficoll-Paque protocol. CD4 and CD8 T-cell fractions were isolated with Dynabeads CD4 and CD8 positive selection kits. TriZol was used to extract RNA from bulk PBMCs, CD4 and CD8 fractions, and dextramer-positive and dextramer-negative fractions. The paper's findings and limits, for the study overall: Compared with the primary T-cell response, the secondary T-cell response was weaker but faster, peaking on day 5 rather than day 15. The study included only a couple of donors, which limits how far the findings can be generalized. After the booster, most clones that had expanded after primary vaccination were detected again (around 97% of CD4 and 88% of CD8), suggesting broad maintenance of memory. A small share of clonotypes occurred in both CD4 and CD8 compartments, likely arising from convergent recombination. FACS-sorted repertoires could contain abundant contaminating clonotypes from the bulk population, so computational filtering was required.

The reads were generated on an Illumina NovaSeq 6000. TCR cDNA was synthesized by 5'RACE template switching, through which a universal primer site and unique molecular identifiers were introduced. Priming of cDNA synthesis was performed from both the TCR alpha and TCR beta constant segments. Library amplification used two PCR steps, and the second PCR step added sample barcodes and sequencing adapters. Sequencing of the libraries was done on either Illumina HiSeq 2500 (2x100 bp) or NovaSeq (2x150 bp). From the authors' description of their analysis: Demultiplexing of reads and collapsing into UMI consensus sequences were performed with MIGEC, and V(D)J alignment was carried out with MiXCR. Vaccine-responding clonotypes were defined with edgeR using replicate PBMC samples, requiring FDR below 0.01 and a log2 fold change above 5 up to day 15. Bulk clonotypes were assigned CD4 or CD8 identity according to which sequenced CD4 or CD8 repertoire held them at higher abundance. TCRdb reprocessed the public reads (quality trimming at Q25 with fastp, clone calling with MiXCR) and kept in-frame beta chains. Records with the same CDR3 protein are collapsed into one entry carrying the most frequent genes and DNA. The V and J calls and clone size come from TCRdb's table, not from the authors' own analysis. The sample records about 320,000 distinct CDR3 sequences, over 8.5% of which are singletons. The ten largest account for about 3% of the sample.

This chain joins TRBV20-1 to TRBJ1-4, with the D gene not clear enough to name. The sample was CD4+ T cells sorted from PBMCs, taken 45 days after the yellow fever booster vaccination. The receptor's source is a man younger than 35 who received the YFV17D yellow fever vaccine. This receptor has the CDR3 CSARDSPGLGEKLFF. The DNA is as follows: TGCAGTGCTAGAGATTCCCCCGGCTTAGGAGAAAAACTGTTTTTT.